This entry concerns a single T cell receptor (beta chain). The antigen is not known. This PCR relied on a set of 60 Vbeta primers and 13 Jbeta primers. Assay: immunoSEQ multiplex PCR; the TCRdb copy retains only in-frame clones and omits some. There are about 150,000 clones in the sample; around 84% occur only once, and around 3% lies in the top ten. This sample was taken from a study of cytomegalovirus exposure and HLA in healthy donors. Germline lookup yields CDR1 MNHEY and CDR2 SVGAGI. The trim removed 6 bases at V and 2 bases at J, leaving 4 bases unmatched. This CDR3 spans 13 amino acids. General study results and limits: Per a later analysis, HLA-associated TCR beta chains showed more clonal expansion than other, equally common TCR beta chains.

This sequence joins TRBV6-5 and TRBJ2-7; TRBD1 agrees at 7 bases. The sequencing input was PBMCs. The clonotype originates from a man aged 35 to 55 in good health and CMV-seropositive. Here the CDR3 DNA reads TGTGCCAGCAGGGACGGGACAGCCTACGAGCAGTACTTC. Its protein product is CASRDGTAYEQYF.